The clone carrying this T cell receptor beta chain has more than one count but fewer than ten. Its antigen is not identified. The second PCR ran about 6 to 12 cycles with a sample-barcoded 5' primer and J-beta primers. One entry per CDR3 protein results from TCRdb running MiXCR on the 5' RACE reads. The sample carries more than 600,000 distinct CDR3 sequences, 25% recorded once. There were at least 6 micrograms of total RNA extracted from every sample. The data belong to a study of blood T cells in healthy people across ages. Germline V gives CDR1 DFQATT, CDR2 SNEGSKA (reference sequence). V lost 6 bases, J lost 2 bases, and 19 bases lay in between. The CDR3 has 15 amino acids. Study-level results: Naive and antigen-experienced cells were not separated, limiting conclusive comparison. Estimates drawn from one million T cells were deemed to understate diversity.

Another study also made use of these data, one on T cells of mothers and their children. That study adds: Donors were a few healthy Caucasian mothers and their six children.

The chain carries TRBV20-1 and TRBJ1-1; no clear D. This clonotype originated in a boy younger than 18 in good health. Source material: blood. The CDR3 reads CSAPKGGNLNTEAFF. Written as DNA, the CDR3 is TGCAGTGCCCCGAAGGGAGGCAACTTAAACACTGAAGCTTTCTTT.